These 29 T cell receptor beta chains came from one sample sequenced in a study of cytomegalovirus exposure and HLA in healthy donors. The study ran its PCR with 60 Vbeta and 13 Jbeta primers. Libraries were prepared by immunoSEQ multiplex PCR; TCRdb keeps only in-frame clonotypes and omits some of them. The sample lists 150,000 to 200,000 clones; just over 75% were seen once. The sample consisted of PBMCs. The receptors were sampled from a man between 40 and 49 years old in good health and CMV-seronegative.

The V and J genes are TRBV5-1 and TRBJ2-2; possible D gene TRBD2, 6 bases. This CDR3 comprises 15 residues. Trimming pared 5 bases from V and 4 bases from J, leaving 15 bases between. Germline V gives CDR1 SGHRS, CDR2 YFSETQ. CDR3 loop: CASRWGEGGTGELFF. CDR3 sequence (DNA): TGCGCCAGCAGGTGGGGGGAAGGAGGCACCGGGGAGCTGTTTTTT.

This clone was detected a few times. The chain employs TRBV28 and TRBJ1-4, with a weak D call TRBD1 (6 bases). The CDR3 length is 14 residues. V lost 3 bases, J lost 7 bases, and 12 bases lay in between. CDR1 is MDHEN and CDR2 is SYDVKM in the germline V gene. The CDR3 DNA reads as TGTGCCAGCAGTTTTCACAGGGTTGGTGAAAAACTGTTTTTT. This encodes CASSFHRVGEKLFF.

The chain couples TRBV5-4 to TRBJ2-7; 9 nucleotides agree with TRBD1. Germline CDR1 is SGHNT and CDR2 is YYREEE (reference sequence). The CDR3 is made up of 14 amino acids. V lost 0 bases and J lost 2; bases outside the gene matches: 0. Written as DNA, the CDR3 is TGTGCCAGCAGCTTGGGGACAGGGGCCTACGAGCAGTACTTC. Translation: CASSLGTGAYEQYF.

This clone was observed once. The chain employs TRBV5-1 and TRBJ2-5; 9 nucleotides line up with TRBD2. Germline V gives CDR1 SGHRS, CDR2 YFSETQ. Trimming removed 0 bases from V and 3 bases from J; junction bases left unmatched: 3. This CDR3 has 15 amino acids. The CDR3 nucleotides read TGCGCCAGCAGCTTGGGGCGGGGGGGAGAAGAGACCCAGTACTTC. Its protein is CASSLGRGGEETQYF.

The V gene is TRBV18, the J gene TRBJ1-1, with D unclear. The ends were cut back, 0 bases at V and 5 bases at J, with 7 bases in the middle. The germline gives CDR1 KGHSH, CDR2 LQKENI. The CDR3 length is 13 residues. CDR3 amino acids: CASSPPVRTEAFF. The CDR3 region has the DNA TGTGCCAGCTCACCACCTGTTCGTACTGAAGCTTTCTTT.

The chain couples TRBV11-2 to TRBJ1-1; D is ambiguous. This CDR3 contains 13 residues. CDR1 is SGHAT, CDR2 FQNNGV, per germline. V lost 6 bases and J 3 bases, leaving 11 bases between the germline ends. CDR3 nucleotides: TGTGCCAGCAGGCCCCCCGGGGACACTGAAGCTTTCTTT. This codes for CASRPPGDTEAFF.

The chain recombines TRBV6-1 with TRBJ1-1, with 10 bases matching TRBD1. The CDR3 length is 14 residues. After removal of 3 bases from V and 4 bases from J, the junction contained 2 bases not matched to a gene. From germline, CDR1 is MNHNS and CDR2 SASEGT. The CDR3 loop reads CASSEGQGTTEAFF. DNA of the CDR3: TGTGCCAGCAGTGAGGGACAGGGGACCACTGAAGCTTTCTTT.

This clone appeared once. The genes are TRBV11-1 and TRBJ2-3, with D perhaps matching TRBD2 (6 bases). The ends were cut back, 5 bases at V and 9 bases at J, with 15 bases in the middle. The CDR3 runs 13 residues. Germline lookup yields CDR1 SGHAT and CDR2 FQDESV (reference sequence). CDR3: CASSPGLARTQYF. CDR3 coding DNA: TGTGCCAGCAGCCCCGGCCTAGCGAGAACGCAGTATTTT.

The chain carries TRBV30 and TRBJ1-3; D unresolved. Germline CDR1 and CDR2: GTSNPN and SVGIG (reference sequence). Trimming took 5 bases from V and 8 from J, leaving 19 bases between them. The CDR3 extends over 14 amino acids. CDR3 sequence reads: CAWARDVGSDTIYF. CDR3 bases: TGTGCCTGGGCCCGCGATGTTGGTTCTGACACCATATATTTT.

This clone was seen a few times. This rearrangement joins TRBV19 to TRBJ1-5; maybe TRBD1 (5 bases). The CDR3 runs 14 residues. V was trimmed by 3 bases and J by 6 bases, leaving 12 bases between them. In germline, CDR1 is LNHDA, CDR2 SQIVND (reference sequence). The chain's CDR3 is CASSIGGVGQPQHF. The CDR3 bases are TGTGCCAGTAGTATTGGAGGGGTGGGTCAGCCCCAGCATTTT.

This chain links TRBV4-1 with TRBJ2-7, with no clear D. This CDR3 is built from 15 residues. Germline V lookup: CDR1 MGHRA, CDR2 YSYEKL. Deletions cut 1 base from V and 2 bases from J, with 12 bases between. The CDR3 protein is CASSQGPLAAYEQYF. The DNA for the CDR3 is TGCGCCAGCAGCCAAGGACCCCTGGCGGCCTACGAGCAGTACTTC.

V is TRBV20-1 and J is TRBJ1-2; TRBD1 might be the D (5 bases). CDR1 is DFQATT and CDR2 is SNEGSKA in the germline V gene (reference sequence). The CDR3 has 11 amino acids. V lost 2 bases, J lost 8 bases, and 9 bases lay in between. The CDR3: CSARQGLGYTF. CDR3 bases: TGCAGTGCTAGACAGGGTTTGGGCTACACCTTC.

The CDR3, as DNA: TGTGCCAGCAGTTTATTGGGGACAGGGGGCAATCAGCCCCAGCATTTT. The encoded protein is CASSLLGTGGNQPQHF. This chain links TRBV28 with TRBJ1-5; 10 bases agree with TRBD1. Germline V gives CDR1 MDHEN, CDR2 SYDVKM. CDR3 length: 16 residues. Germline trimming cut 1 base from V and 2 bases from J; bases unmatched to any gene: 2.

This CDR3 is CASSLARRGETQYF. The DNA of the CDR3 is TGTGCCAGCAGCTTAGCGCGGCGCGGAGAGACCCAGTACTTC. The J gene is TRBJ2-5, the V gene TRBV7-6; D gene uncertain. V dropped 0 bases and J dropped 4 bases, with 9 bases sitting between them. The CDR3 extends over 14 amino acids. Germline assignment: CDR1 SGHVS and CDR2 FNYEAQ.

This clone was picked up one time. The J gene is TRBJ2-7, the V gene TRBV19; 7 bases map to TRBD1. Germline V gene data show CDR1 as LNHDA and CDR2 as SQIVND (reference sequence). After removal of 3 bases from V and 2 bases from J, the junction contained 4 bases not matched to a gene. The CDR3 is made up of 14 amino acids. CDR3 amino acids: CASSIAGQAYEQYF. In nucleotides, the CDR3 is TGTGCCAGTAGTATCGCAGGACAGGCCTACGAGCAGTACTTC. The variable domain in full, completed from reference TRBV19 and TRBJ2-7, reads DGGITQSPKYLFRKEGQNVTLSCEQNLNHDAMYWYRQDPGQGLRLIYYSQIVNDFQKGDIAEGYSVSREKKESFPLTVTSAQKNPTAFYLCASSIAGQAYEQYFGPGTRLTVT.

The chain joins TRBV10-1 to TRBJ2-3; 9 bases line up with TRBD2. Germline assignment: CDR1 WNHNN and CDR2 SYGVQD (reference sequence). V lost 0 bases to trimming and J lost 6 bases; unmatched junction nucleotides: 10. This CDR3 is built from 17 residues. CDR3 in amino acids: CASSESVLGSGSDTQYF. The CDR3 coding sequence is TGCGCCAGCAGTGAGTCTGTTTTGGGTAGCGGGAGTGATACGCAGTATTTT.

The chain employs TRBV6-5 and TRBJ2-1, with no clear D. V was clipped by 5 bases and J by 15 bases, with 17 bases between them. CDR3 size: 12 residues. CDR1 is MNHEY and CDR2 is SVGAGI in the germline V gene. The chain's CDR3 is CASSEARRLPFF. CDR3 sequence (DNA): TGTGCCAGCAGTGAAGCGAGGCGCTTACCGTTCTTC.

The CDR3 region is CAISDRGKRGETQYF. Here the CDR3 DNA reads TGTGCCATCAGTGACCGCGGGAAAAGGGGAGAGACCCAGTACTTC. J is TRBJ2-5 and V is TRBV10-3, with D possibly matching TRBD2 (6 bases). The germline gives CDR1 ENHRY, CDR2 SYGVKD. V lost 3 bases and J 4 bases, leaving 15 bases between the germline ends. CDR3 length equals 15 residues.

The rearrangement links TRBV19 to TRBJ1-4, with a tentative D call TRBD1 (6 bases). Trimming took off 1 base at V and 4 bases at J, with 13 bases between the two ends. The CDR3 spans 16 residues. Germline V CDR1 and CDR2: LNHDA, SQIVND (reference sequence). The CDR3 spells CASSIGGQILNEKLFF. CDR3 nucleotide sequence: TGTGCCAGTAGTATAGGAGGACAGATTCTTAATGAAAAACTGTTTTTT.

This rearrangement joins TRBV4-1 to TRBJ2-4; D call uncertain. V lost 5 bases and J 16 bases, leaving 24 bases between the germline ends. This CDR3 spans 14 amino acids. Germline assignment: CDR1 MGHRA and CDR2 YSYEKL. The CDR3 DNA reads TGCGCCAGCAGCTCAACCCCGACACGAGAGATCCCATACTTC. Encoded protein: CASSSTPTREIPYF.

V and J are TRBV7-3 and TRBJ2-3; 11 nucleotides agree with TRBD2. The V segment lost 2 bases and the J segment 6 bases; nucleotides outside the gene matches: 7. The CDR3 runs 16 residues. Germline V gene sequence: CDR1 SGHTA, CDR2 FQGTGA. The CDR3 nucleotides read TGTGCCAGCAGCTTATCACTAGCGGGAGCTGGGGATACGCAGTATTTT. Translation gives CASSLSLAGAGDTQYF.

In regard to this clone: In the same sample, other DNA sequences code for this CDR3. The J gene is TRBJ2-7, the V gene TRBV7-8; 14 bases agree with TRBD2. The CDR3 covers 15 residues. V was clipped by 5 bases and J by 2 bases; unmatched bases: 2. Germline loops: CDR1 SGHVS, CDR2 FQNEAQ. The CDR3, as DNA: TGTGCCAGCAGCCCGGGACTAGCGGGGGCCTACGAGCAGTACTTC. Protein sequence: CASSPGLAGAYEQYF.

On this clone: One junction end disagrees with the germline gene, perhaps due to a read error. The chain is built from TRBV5-4 and TRBJ1-2; 7 bases are a match to TRBD1. Germline values: CDR1 SGHNT, CDR2 YYREEE (reference sequence). The CDR3 runs 16 residues. Here the CDR3 reads CASSLDARGLDYGCTF. As DNA, the CDR3 is TGTGCCAGCAGCTTGGACGCCAGGGGGTTGGACTATGGCTGCACCTTC.

The sample holds one count of this clone. This sequence joins TRBV10-3 and TRBJ2-3, with TRBD2 matching 12 bases. The CDR3 covers 13 residues. Germline V gene data show CDR1 as ENHRY and CDR2 as SYGVKD. The V and J ends lost 9 bases and 4 bases, in that order; junction bases with no gene match: 2. CDR3 DNA sequence: TGTGCCATAGGACTAGCGGGGCCAGATACGCAGTATTTT. This gives the protein CAIGLAGPDTQYF.

The V and J genes are TRBV4-1 and TRBJ2-3, with TRBD2 matching over 9 bases. The CDR3 length is 17 residues. Germline assignment: CDR1 MGHRA and CDR2 YSYEKL. The trim removed 0 bases at V and 2 bases at J, leaving 6 bases unmatched. The CDR3 coding sequence is TGCGCCAGCAGCCAAGAGATTGGCGGGAGGGCCACAGATACGCAGTATTTT. The encoded protein is CASSQEIGGRATDTQYF.

The rearrangement links TRBV2 to TRBJ2-5; 7 bases align to TRBD2. Germline V gene lookup returns CDR1 SNHLY and CDR2 FYNNEI. J lost 3 bases, V lost 5 bases, and 0 bases had no gene match. The CDR3 is 12 residues long. The DNA of the CDR3 is TGTGCCAGCAGTCTAGCGGAAGAGACCCAGTACTTC. Protein sequence: CASSLAEETQYF.

The chain is built from TRBV2 and TRBJ1-2; TRBD1 matches at 9 bases. Germline V gives CDR1 SNHLY, CDR2 FYNNEI. J was trimmed by 2 bases and V by 3 bases; bases with no gene match: 4. The CDR3 is 15 residues long. The CDR3 protein is CASSDTGGWNYGYTF. Here the CDR3 DNA reads TGTGCCAGCAGTGATACAGGGGGCTGGAACTATGGCTACACCTTC.

This chain connects TRBV12-5 to TRBJ1-2, with D possibly being TRBD1 (5 bases). CDR1 is LGHNT, CDR2 FRNRAP, per germline. The CDR3 loop spans 16 amino acids. V dropped 0 bases and J dropped 2 bases, with 13 bases sitting between them. The CDR3 here is CASGLVVGDPNYGYTF. The CDR3, as DNA: TGTGCTAGTGGTTTGGTGGTAGGGGATCCGAACTATGGCTACACCTTC.

Comments on this clone: One end of the junction fails to match germline, which may point to a read error. V is TRBV27 and J is TRBJ1-1; 7 bases fit TRBD1. The CDR3 spans 14 residues. CDR1 MNHEY and CDR2 SMNVEV come from the germline V gene (reference sequence). The CDR3 DNA is TGTGCCAGCAGCCTTCAGACAGGGAACACTGAAGCTTCCTTT. This translates into CASSLQTGNTEASF.